This T cell receptor beta chain derives from a study of blood T cells in healthy people across ages (dated by TCRdb to about 2015). Some background on the complete study: In model experiments, roughly one uniquely barcoded TCR beta cDNA molecule per two T cells was captured by template switching. The study measured age-related changes in TCR beta repertoire diversity using deep sequencing normalized with unique cDNA molecular identifiers. Donors were grouped into four age groups: young (average 16 years), middle-aged (roughly 37), aged (about 60) and long-lived (around 80). To avoid experimental bias, donors of different ages were randomly spread across the sequencing lanes. The study analyzed two additional independent replicas of 1 million unique cDNA reads from the same blood draw for two donors, one aged 18 to 30 and one aged 80 or older.

General conclusions and limits of the study: Because profiling used bulk unsorted PBMCs, naive and antigen-experienced compartments could not be compared conclusively. Because donor CMV infection status was unknown, age-related changes in expanded clonotypes were potentially confounded. Observed TCR beta diversity per million T cells fell roughly linearly with age, and a significant reduction was already apparent by age roughly 40. Estimates of total diversity based on one million sequenced T cells were considered lower bounds and underestimates. A strong correlation was found between observed TCR beta diversity and the percentage of naive T cells measured by flow cytometry. Compared with the aged group, more naive CD4+ T cells, fewer expanded clones and increased TCR diversity were shown by the long-lived group, suggesting age selection.

To note about this clonotype: Its antigen has not been determined. One base away there is no much larger clone; base qualities are not given.

Systemically healthy Caucasian individuals from Russia, some 38 in total and aged about 6 to 100 years, were included as donors. Approximately 9.7 milliliters of peripheral blood were drawn from each donor into EDTA-treated Vacutainer tubes. Ficoll-Paque density-gradient centrifugation was used to isolate PBMCs, with at least 6.5 million per sample. Total RNA, at least 6 micrograms per sample, was extracted from PBMCs with Trizol reagent. For every donor, flow cytometry on a PBMC aliquot measured the percentage of naive CD45RAhigh/CD27high T cells. The library came from 5' RACE. The reads were generated on an Illumina HiSeq 2500. The second PCR ran for about 6 to 12 cycles and used a J-beta primer mix along with a sample-barcoded 5' primer. A unique molecular identifier was introduced onto each TCR beta cDNA molecule by a template-switch 5' adaptor carrying 12 random nucleotides. Each sample yielded at least 3 million CDR3-containing paired-end reads. First-strand cDNA was synthesized from all RNA with the Mint cDNA synthesis kit, primed by a TRBC-specific oligonucleotide. All cDNA was treated with uracil-DNA glycosylase and then went through a first 18-cycle PCR with the universal primers M1SS and BC2_uni_R. In the original analysis: For normalization, 1 million high-quality reads, each with a distinct molecular identifier, were randomly selected from each sample. Reads with shared molecular identifiers were discarded instead of being binned into consensus sequences. MiTCR, set to a Q25 quality threshold and the strictest error-elimination algorithm, was used for CDR3 identification, clonotype clustering and error correction. A nonparametric unseen species model with Euler transformation was used to estimate a lower bound on total TCR beta diversity. TCRdb passed the public sequencing reads through fastp at Q25 and MiXCR, retaining productive beta sequences. Identical CDR3 proteins give one entry, which carries the most common genes and DNA. TCRdb's processing, not the authors', yielded these V and J calls. This sample gives hundreds of thousands of distinct CDR3 sequences in total; under 45% of them show up just once. The ten largest account for 15% to 25% of the sample.

The junction shows trimming of 9 bases on V and 5 bases on J, plus 18 bases between the germline ends. The CDR3, from cysteine to phenylalanine, totals 15 residues. Here the CDR3 DNA is all that survives: 45 bases in frame from base 1. Based on the germline V gene, the CDR1 and CDR2 sequences are KGHDR and SFDVKD. The chain links TRBV24-1 with TRBJ2-2; the D gene is tentatively TRBD1 or TRBD2, each matching 5 bases. The sequenced material came from blood. This sequence was found in a man between 60 and 70 years old in good health. This receptor has the CDR3 CATAGTQEVTGELFF. The DNA reads as follows: TGTGCCACCGCCGGGACCCAGGAGGTAACCGGGGAGCTGTTTTTT.